This TCR beta chain was sequenced in a study of identical twins. Study observations and caveats: The more abundant beta clonotypes in cord blood had fewer insertions, and memory repertoires did not show this. The study found weaker excess twin sharing in beta out-of-frame sequences.

TCRdb redid the calling of the 5' RACE reads with MiXCR, one entry per CDR3 protein. The table includes 300,000 to 400,000 distinct CDR3 sequences, roughly an eighth detected once. The donor group consisted entirely of healthy Caucasians. Concerning this clonotype: Antigen: not known.

Germline CDR1 DFQATT, CDR2 SNEGSKA (reference sequence). Trimming shortened V by 6 bases and J by 5 bases, and 11 bases separated the two germline ends. This CDR3 has 13 amino acids. These data also formed part of another study, on yellow fever vaccine responses in identical twins.

The genes are TRBV20-1 and TRBJ1-6; D might be TRBD1 (5 bases). The clonotype was recovered from a woman under 30 in good health. Material for sequencing was CD8+ T cells sorted from blood. The chain's CDR3 is CSAERQNNSPLHF. CDR3 coding DNA: TGCAGTGCCGAGCGACAGAATAATTCACCCCTCCACTTT.